The 6 T cell receptor beta chains in this list originate from one sample, sequenced in a study of T cells in women clearing cervical HPV infection. TCRdb's table, derived via immunoSEQ multiplex PCR, lists solely in-frame clones and lacks some. The ten top clones account for roughly 1.5%, within a sample of tens of thousands of clones. The material sequenced was blood buffy coat. These receptor sequences come from a woman aged 18-70 years with a cervical HPV16 infection that either progressed to CIN3+ or cleared (not recorded which).

Comment on this clone: Read coverage stops 3 residues before the CDR3 terminus; the germline J gene supplies the remainder. This chain connects TRBV7-2 to TRBJ2-4, with TRBD1 matching over 8 bases. In germline, CDR1 is SGHTA, CDR2 FQGNSA. CDR3 size: 13 residues. CDR3 bases read: TGTGCCAGCAGCCGGACAGGGAACAATGGT. Amino acids: CASSRTGNNG. The whole CDR3 protein is CASSRTGNNGQYF.

As to this clone: The CDR3 end is not reached by the read, which stops 3 residues before it; the germline J gene fills it in. J is TRBJ2-3 and V is TRBV20-1, with a tentative D call TRBD2 (6 bases). Deletions cut 0 bases from V and 1 base from J, with 20 bases between. Germline-derived CDR1 and CDR2 are DFQATT and SNEGSKA (reference sequence). The CDR3 is made up of 18 amino acids. The CDR3 sequence is CSARDPVPRRDGTDTQYF. The CDR3 DNA, read in part, is TGCAGTGCTAGAGATCCCGTCCCTAGGCGGGATGGCACAGATACG.

About this clone itself: The CDR3 end falls 3 residues outside the read, so it is completed with the germline J gene. This chain connects TRBV20-1 to TRBJ2-7; 8 bases line up with TRBD2. Trimming at V came to 0 bases and at J to 3 bases, leaving 1 base not matched to a gene. The CDR3 covers 13 residues. Germline V gives CDR1 DFQATT, CDR2 SNEGSKA (reference sequence). CDR3 protein: CSARDSGSYEQYF. CDR3 bases read: TGCAGTGCTAGAGACAGCGGGAGCTACGAG.

A remark on this clone: The CDR3 end falls 3 residues outside the read, so it is completed with the germline J gene. In the same sample, other DNA sequences code for this CDR3. This chain joins TRBV5-1 and TRBJ1-1; maybe TRBD1 (6 bases). Germline V lookup: CDR1 SGHRS, CDR2 YFSETQ. The V end was cut by 3 bases, the J end by 6 bases, with 12 bases between. This CDR3 is built from 13 residues. CDR3: CASSSTGSSEAFF. The sequenced CDR3 bases are TGCGCCAGCAGCTCTACAGGGAGTTCTGAA.

Regarding this clone: The read terminates 3 residues before the CDR3 end, so the remaining end is supplied by the germline J gene. V usage is TRBV7-8 and J usage is TRBJ2-7, with D possibly matching TRBD2 (5 bases). CDR1 is SGHVS and CDR2 is FQNEAQ in the germline V gene. Between the trimmed V and J ends, which lost 5 bases and 4 bases, there was a span of 15 bases. There are 14 residues in the CDR3. The CDR3 bases that were read are TGTGCCAGCAGCCCCGCAGTTCTAGCTTACGAG. Residues: CASSPAVLAYE. The complete CDR3 reads CASSPAVLAYEQYF.

As to this clone: The read halts 3 residues ahead of the CDR3 end, with the missing end drawn from the germline J gene. The chain carries TRBV5-1 and TRBJ2-3; 8 bases line up with TRBD2. Germline assignment: CDR1 SGHRS and CDR2 YFSETQ. With 0 bases clipped from V and 3 bases from J, the junction kept 6 bases outside the gene matches. The CDR3 covers 16 residues. The CDR3 DNA, read in part, is TGCGCCAGCAGCTTGGTGGGCGGGGGGCGAACAGATACG. Amino acid sequence: CASSLVGGGRTDT. The full CDR3 is CASSLVGGGRTDTQYF.